This TCR beta chain was documented in a study of OX40 agonist ivuxolimab in advanced cancers. Germline V lookup: CDR1 MGHRA, CDR2 YSYEKL. Trimming took 1 base from V and 0 from J, leaving 9 bases between them. The CDR3 is 15 amino acids. Patients were ineligible given autoimmune disease history or systemic immunosuppression. The sampling schedule covered blood at baseline, cycle 4 day 1, and cycle 7 day 1. Clones were read by immunoSEQ multiplex PCR, and TCRdb kept only the in-frame ones, dropping some. The profile shows roughly 26,000 clones, around nine tenths of them singletons. Comments on this clone: Its antigen is still unknown.

Findings of the study overall: Averaged across samples, CD8+ T cells carried more expanded clones than CD4+ did. Both blood CD4+ and CD8+ T cells showed clonal growth by week 6 at 0.1 to 3.0 mg/kg.

The starting material was CD4+ or CD8+ T cells sorted from blood, obtained in a trial of the OX40 agonist ivuxolimab. This receptor was obtained from an adult with an advanced solid tumor such as melanoma, head and neck, liver or kidney cancer. This rearrangement joins TRBV4-1 to TRBJ1-1, with D possibly TRBD1 on 6 matching bases. CDR3 loop: CASSQGQVLNTEAFF. CDR3 sequence (DNA): TGCGCCAGCAGCCAAGGACAGGTACTGAACACTGAAGCTTTCTTT.